This TCR beta chain was obtained from a study of CD8+ T cells in alopecia areata. Study conclusions and caveats: Lesional tissue from the scalp (especially in alopecia totalis/universalis) showed higher clonality than normal scalp. It was less clear whether patients shared TCRs than it was in mice, possibly because of HLA.

As the sequencing template, cDNA was produced by extracting RNA and reverse transcribing it. TCRdb's table, derived via immunoSEQ multiplex PCR, lists solely in-frame clones and lacks some. The sample lists some 200,000 clones; more than 50% were seen once. The CDR3 is 17 amino acids. Germline CDR1 reads SGHTA; CDR2 reads FQGNSA. The V and J ends lost 5 bases and 8 bases respectively, with 22 bases between them. About this clone itself: No antigen is known for it.

Sequenced sample: CD8+ T cells sorted from blood. This TCR was sampled from a human donor in good health. The rearrangement uses TRBV7-2 and TRBJ1-6, with D perhaps TRBD1 (5 bases). CDR3 loop: CASSQSGTPGTYSPLHF. CDR3 nucleotides: TGTGCCAGCAGCCAGTCCGGGACTCCCGGGACTTATTCACCCCTCCACTTT.